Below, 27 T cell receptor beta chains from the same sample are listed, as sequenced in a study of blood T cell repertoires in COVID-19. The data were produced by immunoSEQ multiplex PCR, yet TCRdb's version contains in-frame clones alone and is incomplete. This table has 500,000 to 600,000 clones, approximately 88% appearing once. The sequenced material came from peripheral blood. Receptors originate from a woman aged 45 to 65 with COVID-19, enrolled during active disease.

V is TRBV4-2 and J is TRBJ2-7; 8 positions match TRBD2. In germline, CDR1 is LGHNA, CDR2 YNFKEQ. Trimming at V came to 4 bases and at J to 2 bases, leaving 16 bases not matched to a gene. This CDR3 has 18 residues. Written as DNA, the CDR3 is TGTGCCAGCAGCCGGTATGGGTGGGATAGCGGGGTCACCTACGAGCAGTACTTC. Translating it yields CASSRYGWDSGVTYEQYF.

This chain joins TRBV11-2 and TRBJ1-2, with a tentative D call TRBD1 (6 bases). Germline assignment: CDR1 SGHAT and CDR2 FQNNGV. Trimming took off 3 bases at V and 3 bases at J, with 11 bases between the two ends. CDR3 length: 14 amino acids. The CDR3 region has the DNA TGTGCCAGCAGCTTTAGACAGGAGGACTATGGCTACACCTTC. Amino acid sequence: CASSFRQEDYGYTF.

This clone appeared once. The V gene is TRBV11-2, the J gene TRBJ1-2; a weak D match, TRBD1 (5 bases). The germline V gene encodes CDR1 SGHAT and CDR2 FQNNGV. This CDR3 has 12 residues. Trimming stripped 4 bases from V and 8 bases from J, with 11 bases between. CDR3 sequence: CASSSQGKGYTF. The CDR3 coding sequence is TGTGCCAGCAGCTCTCAGGGAAAGGGCTACACCTTC.

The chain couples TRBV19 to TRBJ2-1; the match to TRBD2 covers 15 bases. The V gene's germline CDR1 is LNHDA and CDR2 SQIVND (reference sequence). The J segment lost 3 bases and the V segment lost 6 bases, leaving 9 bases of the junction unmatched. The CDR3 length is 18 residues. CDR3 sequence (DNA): TGTGCCAGTAGCCGGACTAGCGGGGGGGTATCGGGCTACAATGAGCAGTTCTTC. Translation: CASSRTSGGVSGYNEQFF.

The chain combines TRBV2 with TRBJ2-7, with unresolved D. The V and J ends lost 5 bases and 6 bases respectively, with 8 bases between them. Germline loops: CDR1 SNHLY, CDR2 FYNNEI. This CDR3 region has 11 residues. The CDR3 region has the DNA TGTGCCAGCAGTCCCCAGGCCGAGCAGTACTTC. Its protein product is CASSPQAEQYF.

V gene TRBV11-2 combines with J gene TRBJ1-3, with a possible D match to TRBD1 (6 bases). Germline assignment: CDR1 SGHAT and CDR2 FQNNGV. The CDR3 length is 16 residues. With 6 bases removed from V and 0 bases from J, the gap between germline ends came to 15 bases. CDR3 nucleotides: TGTGCCAGCAGTCGTCATGGGGGCCTCTCTGGAAACACCATATATTTT. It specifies CASSRHGGLSGNTIYF.

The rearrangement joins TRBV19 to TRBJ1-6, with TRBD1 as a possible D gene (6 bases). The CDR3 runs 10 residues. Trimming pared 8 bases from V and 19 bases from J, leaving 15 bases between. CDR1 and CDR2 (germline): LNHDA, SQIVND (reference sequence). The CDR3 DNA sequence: TGTGCCAGTGCCGGGACAAAAATTCACTTT. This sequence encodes CASAGTKIHF. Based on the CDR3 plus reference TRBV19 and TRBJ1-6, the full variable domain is DGGITQSPKYLFRKEGQNVTLSCEQNLNHDAMYWYRQDPGQGLRLIYYSQIVNDFQKGDIAEGYSVSREKKESFPLTVTSAQKNPTAFYLCASAGTKIHFGNGTRLTVT.

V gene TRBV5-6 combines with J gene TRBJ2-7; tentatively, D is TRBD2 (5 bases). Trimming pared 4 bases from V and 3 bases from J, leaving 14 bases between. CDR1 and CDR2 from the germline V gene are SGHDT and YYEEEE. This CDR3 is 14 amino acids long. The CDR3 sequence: CASSPEASYYEQYF. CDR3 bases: TGTGCCAGCAGCCCGGAGGCAAGTTACTACGAGCAGTACTTC.

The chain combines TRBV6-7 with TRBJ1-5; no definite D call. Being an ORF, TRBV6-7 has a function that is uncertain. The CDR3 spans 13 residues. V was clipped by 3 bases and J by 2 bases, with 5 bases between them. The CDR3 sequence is CASSYTGNQPQHF. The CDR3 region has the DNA TGTGCCAGCAGTTATACGGGCAATCAGCCCCAGCATTTT.

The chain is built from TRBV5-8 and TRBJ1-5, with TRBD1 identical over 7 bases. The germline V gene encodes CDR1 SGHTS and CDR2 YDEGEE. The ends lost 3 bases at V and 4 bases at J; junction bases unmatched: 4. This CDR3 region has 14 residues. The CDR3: CASSSRQGNQPQHF. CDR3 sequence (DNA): TGTGCCAGCAGCTCGAGACAGGGTAATCAGCCCCAGCATTTT. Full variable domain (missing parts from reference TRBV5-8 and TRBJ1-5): EAGVTQSPTHLIKTRGQQATLRCSPISGHTSVYWYQQALGLGLQFLLWYDEGEERNRGNFPPRFSGRQFPNYSSELNVNALELEDSALYLCASSSRQGNQPQHFGDGTRLSIL.

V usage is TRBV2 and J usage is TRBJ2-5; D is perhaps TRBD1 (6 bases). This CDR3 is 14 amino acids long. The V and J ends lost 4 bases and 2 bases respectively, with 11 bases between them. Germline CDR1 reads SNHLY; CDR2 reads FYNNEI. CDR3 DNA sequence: TGTGCCAGCAGTGTAAGGCAGGGGCAAGAGACCCAGTACTTC. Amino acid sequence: CASSVRQGQETQYF.

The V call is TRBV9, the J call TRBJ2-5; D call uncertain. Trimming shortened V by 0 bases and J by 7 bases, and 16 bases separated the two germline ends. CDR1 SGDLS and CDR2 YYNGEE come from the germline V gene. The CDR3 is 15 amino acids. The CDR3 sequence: CASSVDPQIPGTQYF. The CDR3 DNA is TGTGCCAGCAGCGTAGATCCGCAGATCCCGGGGACCCAGTACTTC.

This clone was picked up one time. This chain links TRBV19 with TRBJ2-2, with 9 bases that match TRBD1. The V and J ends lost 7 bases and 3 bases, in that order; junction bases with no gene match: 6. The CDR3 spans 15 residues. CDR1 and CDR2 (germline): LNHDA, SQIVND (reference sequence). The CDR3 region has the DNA TGTGCCAGTATTTGGACAGGGGCGTACACCGGGGAGCTGTTTTTT. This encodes CASIWTGAYTGELFF. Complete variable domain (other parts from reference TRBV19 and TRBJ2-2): DGGITQSPKYLFRKEGQNVTLSCEQNLNHDAMYWYRQDPGQGLRLIYYSQIVNDFQKGDIAEGYSVSREKKESFPLTVTSAQKNPTAFYLCASIWTGAYTGELFFGEGSRLTVL.

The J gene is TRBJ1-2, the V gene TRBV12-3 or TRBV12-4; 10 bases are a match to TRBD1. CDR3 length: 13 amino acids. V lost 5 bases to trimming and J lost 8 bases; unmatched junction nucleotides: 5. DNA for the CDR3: TGTGCCAGCAGTCGTGACAGGGGGCAAGGCTACACCTTC. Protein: CASSRDRGQGYTF.

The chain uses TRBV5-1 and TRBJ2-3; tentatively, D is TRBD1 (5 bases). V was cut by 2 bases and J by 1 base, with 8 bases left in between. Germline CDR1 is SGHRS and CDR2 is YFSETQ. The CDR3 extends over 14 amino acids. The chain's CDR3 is CASSLQDGTDTQYF. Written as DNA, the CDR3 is TGCGCCAGCAGCTTACAGGACGGCACAGATACGCAGTATTTT.

The CDR3 sequence: CASSLDPGGGSSYEQYF. CDR3 in DNA: TGCGCCAGCAGCTTGGACCCAGGGGGCGGGAGCTCCTACGAGCAGTACTTC. The chain carries TRBV5-1 and TRBJ2-7; D is perhaps TRBD1 (8 bases). Trimming stripped 0 bases from V and 0 bases from J, with 16 bases between. Germline V CDR1 and CDR2: SGHRS, YFSETQ. The CDR3 loop spans 17 amino acids.

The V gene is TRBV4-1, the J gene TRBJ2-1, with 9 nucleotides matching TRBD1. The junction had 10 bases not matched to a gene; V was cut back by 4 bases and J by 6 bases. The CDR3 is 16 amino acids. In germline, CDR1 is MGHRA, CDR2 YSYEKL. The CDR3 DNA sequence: TGCGCCAGCAGCCGATCGACAGGGGGAATCCCCAATGAGCAGTTCTTC. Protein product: CASSRSTGGIPNEQFF.

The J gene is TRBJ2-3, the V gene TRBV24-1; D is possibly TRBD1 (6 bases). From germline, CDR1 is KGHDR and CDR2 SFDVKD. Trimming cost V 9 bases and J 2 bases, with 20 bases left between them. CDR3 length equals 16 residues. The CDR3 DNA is TGTGCCACCTCCAAGGGGGACACATTCTCCACAGATACGCAGTATTTT. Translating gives CATSKGDTFSTDTQYF.

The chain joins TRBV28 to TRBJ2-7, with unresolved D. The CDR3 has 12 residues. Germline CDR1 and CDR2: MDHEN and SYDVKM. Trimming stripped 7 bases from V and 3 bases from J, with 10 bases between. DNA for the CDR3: TGTGCCAGCAAAGATGAACTCTACGAGCAGTACTTC. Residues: CASKDELYEQYF.

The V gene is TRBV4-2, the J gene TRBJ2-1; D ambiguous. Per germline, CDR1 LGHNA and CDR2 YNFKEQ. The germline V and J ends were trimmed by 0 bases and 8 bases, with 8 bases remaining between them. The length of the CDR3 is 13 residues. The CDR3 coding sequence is TGTGCCAGCAGCCAAGAGCGGATCTATGAGCAGTTCTTC. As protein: CASSQERIYEQFF.

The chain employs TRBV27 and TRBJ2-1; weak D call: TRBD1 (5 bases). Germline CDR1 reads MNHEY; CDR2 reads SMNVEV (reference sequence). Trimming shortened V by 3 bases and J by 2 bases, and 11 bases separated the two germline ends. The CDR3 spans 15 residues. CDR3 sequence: CASSFQQAPYNEQFF. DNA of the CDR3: TGTGCCAGCAGTTTCCAACAGGCCCCCTACAATGAGCAGTTCTTC.

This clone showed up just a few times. The CDR3 here is CASSETGSSQPQHF. The DNA of the CDR3 is TGTGCCAGTAGTGAAACAGGGAGCAGCCAGCCCCAGCATTTT. This chain joins TRBV19 and TRBJ1-5, with D perhaps matching TRBD1 (6 bases). From germline, CDR1 is LNHDA and CDR2 SQIVND (reference sequence). The CDR3 is 14 amino acids. Trimming took 5 bases from V and 7 from J, leaving 15 bases between them. The full variable domain, rest sourced from reference TRBV19 and TRBJ1-5, is DGGITQSPKYLFRKEGQNVTLSCEQNLNHDAMYWYRQDPGQGLRLIYYSQIVNDFQKGDIAEGYSVSREKKESFPLTVTSAQKNPTAFYLCASSETGSSQPQHFGDGTRLSIL.

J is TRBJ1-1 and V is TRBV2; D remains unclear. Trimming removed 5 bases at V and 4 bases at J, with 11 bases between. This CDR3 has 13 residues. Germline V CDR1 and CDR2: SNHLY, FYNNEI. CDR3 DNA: TGTGCCAGCAGTACGCGGATCGGCACTGAAGCTTTCTTT. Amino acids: CASSTRIGTEAFF.

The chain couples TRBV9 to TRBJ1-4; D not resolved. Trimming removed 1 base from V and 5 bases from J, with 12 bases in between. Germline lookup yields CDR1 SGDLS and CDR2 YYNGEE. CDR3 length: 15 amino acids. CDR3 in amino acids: CASSVLEGPNEKLFF. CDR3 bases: TGTGCCAGCAGCGTACTCGAGGGCCCGAATGAAAAACTGTTTTTT.

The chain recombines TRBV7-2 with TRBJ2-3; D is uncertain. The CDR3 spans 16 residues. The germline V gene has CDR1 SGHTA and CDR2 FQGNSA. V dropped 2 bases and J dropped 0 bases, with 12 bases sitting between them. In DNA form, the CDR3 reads TGTGCCAGCAGCTTATTTACCAGTCCTAGCACAGATACGCAGTATTTT. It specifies CASSLFTSPSTDTQYF.

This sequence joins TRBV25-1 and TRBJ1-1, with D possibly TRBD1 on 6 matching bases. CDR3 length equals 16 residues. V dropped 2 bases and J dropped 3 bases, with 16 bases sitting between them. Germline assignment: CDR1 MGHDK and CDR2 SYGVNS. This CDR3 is CASSEPQGPWDTEAFF. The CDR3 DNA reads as TGTGCCAGCAGTGAACCCCAGGGGCCCTGGGACACTGAAGCTTTCTTT.

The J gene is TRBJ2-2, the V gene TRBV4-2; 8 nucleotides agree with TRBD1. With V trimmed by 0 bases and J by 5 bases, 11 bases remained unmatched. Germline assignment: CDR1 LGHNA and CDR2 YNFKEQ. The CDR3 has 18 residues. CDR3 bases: TGTGCCAGCAGCCAAGATGCCTCTGGACAGGGTTGGACCGGGGAGCTGTTTTTT. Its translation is CASSQDASGQGWTGELFF.